This T cell receptor (beta chain) was captured by sequencing in a study of identical twins. This clonotype was recorded at least ten times. MiXCR, run by TCRdb on the 5' RACE reads, gives a single entry per CDR3 protein. The table shows approximately 280,000 distinct CDR3 sequences, with about 8% occurring only once. The germline gives CDR1 SGHDT, CDR2 YYEEEE. This CDR3 contains 15 residues. V dropped 4 bases and J dropped 5; count of bases not matched to a gene: 8. The sample was also reused in another study, on yellow fever vaccine responses in identical twins. That source adds: Vaccine-induced T cell responses in twins were reportedly observed to appear partly convergent, partly personalized.

The receptor's source is a woman aged 18-35 years in good health. The sequenced sample consisted of memory (CD45RO+) T cells sorted from blood. This chain links TRBV5-6 with TRBJ1-5; 8 bases fit TRBD1. CDR3 nucleotides: TGTGCCAGCAGCCTCGGGTGGACAGGGCATCAGCCCCAGCATTTT. Its translation: CASSLGWTGHQPQHF. Drawing the rest from reference TRBV5-6 and TRBJ1-5, the complete variable domain is DAGVTQSPTHLIKTRGQQVTLRCSPKSGHDTVSWYQQALGQGPQFIFQYYEEEERQRGNFPDRFSGHQFPNYSSELNVNALLLGDSALYLCASSLGWTGHQPQHFGDGTRLSIL.